There are many counts of the clone carrying this TCR beta chain. No antigen is known for it. The record originates from a study of identical twins. Study-wide results and caveats: Twins' surplus sharing was weaker for beta out-of-frame sequences.

TCRdb processed the 5' RACE reads anew with MiXCR; each CDR3 protein has one entry. The sample lists 690,000 or so distinct CDR3 sequences, around 6% seen once, with roughly 1.6% in the top ten. Germline assignment: CDR1 MNHEY and CDR2 SVGAGI. This CDR3 spans 13 amino acids. Losses at the gene ends were 4 bases for V and 5 bases for J; bases not matched to a gene: 4. This TCR was recovered from a man aged 18 to 35 in good health. The rearrangement links TRBV6-5 to TRBJ2-7; 8 bases fit TRBD2. Sample: naive T cells sorted from blood. The CDR3 DNA reads as TGTGCCAGCAGTTTAGCGGGAAGTAACGAGCAGTACTTC. As protein: CASSLAGSNEQYF.